This entry lists 25 T cell receptor beta chains sequenced from one sample in a study of blood T cell repertoires in COVID-19 (dated by TCRdb to 2020 to 2022). Libraries came from the immunoSEQ multiplex PCR assay. Entries here come from immuneACCESS through TCRdb and include only in-frame sequences with V and J called. Some clones fail to appear in such tables; in the studies checked, an unresolved V gene covers under half of the shortfall, and the cause of the remainder is unknown. This sample lists about 80,000 clones; approximately 78% were detected once. The ten largest account for 15% of the sample. The sequenced sample was peripheral blood. These receptors originate from a woman over 75 with acute or convalescent COVID-19.

The CDR3 protein is CASGTSGAKMSTDTQYF. CDR3 coding DNA: TGTGCCTCCGGGACTAGCGGGGCGAAAATGAGCACAGATACGCAGTATTTT. The chain couples TRBV2 to TRBJ2-3, with 13 nucleotides matching TRBD2. CDR1 and CDR2 (germline): SNHLY, FYNNEI. Losses at the gene ends were 11 bases for V and 0 bases for J; bases not matched to a gene: 11. This CDR3 has 17 residues.

The J gene is TRBJ2-5, the V gene TRBV19; 12 bases are a match to TRBD2. CDR3 size: 18 residues. Germline CDR1 and CDR2: LNHDA and SQIVND (reference sequence). The V and J ends lost 3 bases and 3 bases, in that order; junction bases with no gene match: 11. The CDR3: CASSIRQWTSGDEETQYF. Written as DNA, the CDR3 is TGTGCCAGTAGTATCAGGCAGTGGACTAGCGGGGACGAAGAGACCCAGTACTTC.

The V call is TRBV9, the J call TRBJ1-3; D is possibly TRBD1 (5 bases). CDR3 length equals 16 residues. Germline V gene sequence: CDR1 SGDLS, CDR2 YYNGEE. V shed 7 bases and J shed 0 bases, with 17 bases lying between them. CDR3 residues: CASGDGRISSGNTIYF. CDR3 in DNA: TGTGCCAGCGGGGACGGGAGAATAAGCTCTGGAAACACCATATATTTT.

The chain has TRBV5-3 and TRBJ1-1, with 8 bases identical to TRBD1. TRBV5-3 is labeled an ORF, and its function is uncertain. This CDR3 contains 15 residues. The J segment lost 0 bases and the V segment lost 4 bases, leaving 5 bases of the junction unmatched. The CDR3 nucleotides read TGTGCCAGAAGCGGGTGGGACAGGCTGAACACTGAAGCTTTCTTT. Amino acid sequence: CARSGWDRLNTEAFF.

This clone has a count of ten or more. The chain links TRBV18 to TRBJ1-2; tentatively, D is TRBD1 (5 bases). The CDR3 has 15 amino acids. Looked up from germline, CDR1 is KGHSH and CDR2 is LQKENI. Trimming removed 3 bases at V and 1 base at J, with 12 bases between. CDR3 amino acids: CASSPPGGDNYGYTF. Written as DNA, the CDR3 is TGTGCCAGCTCACCCCCGGGGGGTGATAACTATGGCTACACCTTC.

The chain uses TRBV29-1 and TRBJ2-7, with D hard to call. The germline gives CDR1 SQVTM, CDR2 ANQGSEA. Trimming shortened V by 4 bases and J by 2 bases, and 12 bases separated the two germline ends. The CDR3 is 13 residues long. The CDR3 reads CSVVKRGTYEQYF. For the CDR3, the DNA is TGCAGCGTTGTTAAAAGAGGTACCTACGAGCAGTACTTC.

The chain is built from TRBV10-3 and TRBJ2-7; the match to TRBD1 covers 7 bases. J gave up 5 bases and V 3 bases, and 7 bases lay outside the gene matches. CDR1 is ENHRY and CDR2 is SYGVKD in the germline V gene. The CDR3 runs 14 residues. CDR3 in amino acids: CAISEGQGVDEQYF. The DNA for the CDR3 is TGTGCCATCAGTGAAGGGCAGGGGGTGGACGAGCAGTACTTC.

The J gene is TRBJ2-7, the V gene TRBV6-5, with D perhaps matching TRBD1 (6 bases). The CDR3 totals 14 residues. V lost 4 bases and J 1 base, leaving 11 bases between the germline ends. The germline CDR1 and CDR2 sequences are MNHEY and SVGAGI. The CDR3 DNA reads TGTGCCAGCAGTTTATCGGGACAATCCTACGAGCAGTACTTC. Amino acid sequence: CASSLSGQSYEQYF.

This chain joins TRBV4-3 and TRBJ1-5; no reliable D call. Per the germline V gene, CDR1 is LGHNA and CDR2 is YSLEER. The CDR3 contains 13 residues. Trimming removed 0 bases from V and 6 bases from J, with 6 bases in between. CDR3 sequence (DNA): TGCGCCAGCAGCCAAGATCGGGGTCAGCCCCAGCATTTT. It is translated as CASSQDRGQPQHF.

The rearrangement joins TRBV4-1 to TRBJ1-1; unclear D gene. The CDR3 length is 15 residues. Trimming removed 4 bases from V and 8 bases from J, with 20 bases in between. The V gene's germline CDR1 is MGHRA and CDR2 YSYEKL. CDR3 residues: CASSRLNPEWEEAFF. In DNA form, the CDR3 reads TGCGCCAGCAGCCGCTTGAACCCGGAATGGGAGGAAGCTTTCTTT.

The gene calls are TRBV30 and TRBJ1-3; D is perhaps TRBD1 (6 bases). This CDR3 has 15 residues. From germline, CDR1 is GTSNPN and CDR2 SVGIG (reference sequence). V was trimmed by 5 bases and J by 4 bases, leaving 18 bases between them. The CDR3 DNA is TGTGCCTGGGACCCCTTCAGGGGAAGAGGAAACACCATATATTTT. Its translation is CAWDPFRGRGNTIYF.

This clone showed up just a few times. V usage is TRBV7-9 and J usage is TRBJ2-3, with a tentative D call TRBD2 (5 bases). V was trimmed by 5 bases and J by 5 bases, leaving 8 bases between them. This CDR3 is built from 12 residues. CDR1 is SEHNR, CDR2 FQNEAQ, per germline (reference sequence). CDR3 in amino acids: CASSARGDTQYF. The CDR3 nucleotides read TGTGCCAGCAGCGCCCGGGGAGATACGCAGTATTTT. Looking up the rest from reference TRBV7-9 and TRBJ2-3 gives the full variable domain: DTGVSQNPRHKITKRGQNVTFRCDPISEHNRLYWYRQTLGQGPEFLTYFQNEAQLEKSRLLSDRFSAERPKGSFSTLEIQRTEQGDSAMYLCASSARGDTQYFGPGTRLTVL.

The CDR3 protein is CASSHRGPNEQFF. The DNA for the CDR3 is TGTGCCAGCAGCCACAGGGGGCCGAATGAGCAGTTCTTC. J is TRBJ2-1 and V is TRBV4-2; 8 bases match TRBD1. After removal of 3 bases from V and 7 bases from J, the junction contained 2 bases not matched to a gene. CDR1 and CDR2 (germline): LGHNA, YNFKEQ. The CDR3 is made up of 13 amino acids.

The chain carries TRBV6-6 and TRBJ2-5; 8 nucleotides match TRBD2. CDR1 MNHNY and CDR2 SVGAGI come from the germline V gene (reference sequence). This CDR3 is built from 14 residues. V trimming: 7 bases; J trimming: 2 bases; junction bases outside the gene matches: 6. Here the CDR3 DNA reads TGTGCCAGCAAGGCAGCGGGGGCACAAGAGACCCAGTACTTC. Protein product: CASKAAGAQETQYF.

V is TRBV3-1 (or the pseudogene TRBV3-2) and J is TRBJ2-7; the D gene is possibly TRBD2 (6 bases). V lost 1 base to trimming and J lost 5 bases, with 15 bases between them. Germline lookup yields CDR1 LGHDT and CDR2 YNNKEL (reference sequence). The CDR3 is 15 amino acids. In nucleotides, the CDR3 is TGTGCCAGCAGCCAAGGTCGGGGGACTTCTGACGAGCAGTACTTC. Translated: CASSQGRGTSDEQYF.

CDR3 in amino acids: CASPRGDIYEQYF. The CDR3 DNA reads as TGCGCCAGCCCGCGCGGGGATATCTACGAGCAGTACTTC. The rearrangement links TRBV10-1 to TRBJ2-7; possible D gene TRBD2, 6 bases. Trimming took 8 bases from V and 3 from J, leaving 14 bases between them. CDR1 is WNHNN, CDR2 SYGVQD, per germline (reference sequence). The CDR3 covers 13 residues.

The chain employs TRBV7-2 and TRBJ1-1; D gene unclear. The germline CDR1 and CDR2 sequences are SGHTA and FQGNSA. CDR3 length equals 15 residues. V lost 5 bases and J lost 0, with 13 bases in between. Here the CDR3 DNA reads TGTGCCAGCAGCCCACAGACACGCTTGAACACTGAAGCTTTCTTT. It yields the protein CASSPQTRLNTEAFF.

V is TRBV11-2 and J is TRBJ2-3, with a possible D match to TRBD2 (6 bases). Trimming removed 5 bases at V and 5 bases at J, with 8 bases between. Germline CDR1 and CDR2: SGHAT and FQNNGV. The CDR3 covers 12 residues. CDR3 DNA: TGTGCCAGCAGCCCCGGGGGAGATACGCAGTATTTT. Amino acids: CASSPGGDTQYF.

The chain joins TRBV11-2 to TRBJ1-5, with D possibly being TRBD1 (5 bases). Trimming shortened V by 1 base and J by 1 base, and 8 bases separated the two germline ends. This CDR3 has 15 amino acids. Germline values: CDR1 SGHAT, CDR2 FQNNGV. This CDR3 reads CASSLGQGSNQPQHF. DNA for the CDR3: TGTGCCAGCAGCTTAGGGCAGGGAAGCAATCAGCCCCAGCATTTT.

This rearrangement joins TRBV27 to TRBJ1-1; 12 bases are a match to TRBD1. Per germline, CDR1 MNHEY and CDR2 SMNVEV (reference sequence). The V and J ends lost 7 bases and 5 bases, in that order; junction bases with no gene match: 11. The CDR3 runs to 16 residues. Here the CDR3 DNA reads TGTGCCAGCACCACGGGGGACAGGGGGCGAACGACTGAAGCTTTCTTT. Its protein is CASTTGDRGRTTEAFF.

The DNA of the CDR3 is TGCGCCAGCAGCCAAACAGGGAGCTATAGCAATCAGCCCCAGCATTTT. Its protein product is CASSQTGSYSNQPQHF. The chain carries TRBV4-1 and TRBJ1-5; D is possibly TRBD1 (6 bases). Germline V gene sequence: CDR1 MGHRA, CDR2 YSYEKL. With 2 bases removed from V and 0 bases from J, the gap between germline ends came to 11 bases. The length of the CDR3 is 16 residues.

The CDR3 spells CASSPGQGDNQPQHF. For the CDR3, the DNA is TGTGCCAGCTCACCAGGACAGGGCGACAATCAGCCCCAGCATTTT. The V gene is TRBV18, the J gene TRBJ1-5, with 8 bases aligning to TRBD1. Germline V gene data show CDR1 as KGHSH and CDR2 as LQKENI. CDR3 length: 15 amino acids. The trim removed 2 bases at V and 3 bases at J, leaving 3 bases unmatched.

V usage is TRBV9 and J usage is TRBJ2-2, with D maybe TRBD1 (5 bases). The CDR3 consists of 15 residues. The germline CDR1 and CDR2 sequences are SGDLS and YYNGEE. V was shortened by 0 bases and J by 2 bases, with 8 bases between the two germline ends. The CDR3 here is CASSVVQGNTGELFF. CDR3 sequence (DNA): TGTGCCAGCAGCGTAGTGCAGGGCAACACCGGGGAGCTGTTTTTT.

The V and J genes are TRBV10-3 and TRBJ1-5; tentative D call: TRBD1 (5 bases). The CDR3 consists of 15 residues. V shed 7 bases and J shed 0 bases, with 13 bases lying between them. Germline lookup yields CDR1 ENHRY and CDR2 SYGVKD. CDR3 sequence reads: CAIIEGRNSNQPQHF. In DNA, the CDR3 is TGTGCCATCATAGAGGGGAGGAATAGCAATCAGCCCCAGCATTTT.

This clone was counted only a few times. The chain employs TRBV7-8 and TRBJ1-2, with 7 positions matching TRBD1. Germline loops: CDR1 SGHVS, CDR2 FQNEAQ. The CDR3 runs to 14 residues. V shed 5 bases, J shed 6 bases, and the junction held 9 bases outside the gene matches. The CDR3 protein is CASSPAGGRNGYTF. CDR3 sequence (DNA): TGTGCCAGCAGCCCGGCAGGGGGTCGAAATGGCTACACCTTC.